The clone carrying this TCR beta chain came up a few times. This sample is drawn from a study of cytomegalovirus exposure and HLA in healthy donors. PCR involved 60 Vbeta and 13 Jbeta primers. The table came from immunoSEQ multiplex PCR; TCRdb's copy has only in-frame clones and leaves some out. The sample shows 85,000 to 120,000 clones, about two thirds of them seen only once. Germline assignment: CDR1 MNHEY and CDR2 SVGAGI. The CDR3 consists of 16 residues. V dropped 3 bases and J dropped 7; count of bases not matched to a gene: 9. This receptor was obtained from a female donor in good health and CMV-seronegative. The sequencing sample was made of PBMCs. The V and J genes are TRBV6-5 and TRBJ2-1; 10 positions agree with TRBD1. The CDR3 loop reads CASSYLEPGQGNEQFF. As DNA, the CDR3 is TGTGCCAGCAGTTATCTCGAACCGGGACAGGGGAATGAGCAGTTCTTC.